This entry lists 6 T cell receptor beta chains sequenced from one sample in a study of control samples from healthy donors and cancer patients (dated by TCRdb to the early 2020s). The receptor library was made with the immunoSEQ multiplex PCR assay. This immuneACCESS table, as held by TCRdb, lists in-frame sequences with V and J called but not all clones. Of the missing ones, under half trace to an unresolved V gene in checked studies; the others have no known cause. This sample lists some 130,000 clones; around 90% were detected once. The ten largest clones represent about 2.5% of the sample. The sequencing input was blood. These receptors all stem from a man aged 18 to 35 in good health.

The chain recombines TRBV30 with TRBJ2-1, with a weak D call TRBD2 (5 bases). The V and J ends lost 2 bases and 2 bases respectively, with 16 bases between them. The CDR3 totals 16 residues. Germline V CDR1 and CDR2: GTSNPN, SVGIG (reference sequence). CDR3 sequence: CAWSRAAGLTYNEQFF. The CDR3 DNA sequence: TGTGCCTGGAGTAGGGCGGCGGGCTTAACCTACAATGAGCAGTTCTTC.

CDR3: CASSGDRGFGNTIYF. In DNA, the CDR3 is TGTGCCAGCAGTGGGGACAGGGGATTTGGAAACACCATATATTTT. The chain couples TRBV2 to TRBJ1-3, with 10 bases that match TRBD1. CDR1 SNHLY and CDR2 FYNNEI come from the germline V gene. V lost 4 bases, J lost 3 bases, and 3 bases stayed unmatched. The CDR3 contains 15 residues.

The chain has TRBV19 and TRBJ1-5; D gene ambiguous. Germline V lookup: CDR1 LNHDA, CDR2 SQIVND (reference sequence). This CDR3 is 16 amino acids long. V was trimmed by 3 bases and J by 5 bases, leaving 17 bases between them. CDR3: CASSIPRRKGDQPQHF. The DNA of the CDR3 is TGTGCCAGTAGTATCCCCAGGAGAAAAGGAGATCAGCCCCAGCATTTT.

The V and J genes are TRBV28 and TRBJ2-1; no definite D call. The CDR3 contains 12 residues. Trimming took 1 base from V and 7 from J, leaving 5 bases between them. CDR1 and CDR2 (germline): MDHEN, SYDVKM. This CDR3 is CASSLSRNEQFF. The CDR3 bases are TGTGCCAGCAGTTTATCGCGGAATGAGCAGTTCTTC. Together with reference TRBV28 and TRBJ2-1, the CDR3 gives the full variable domain: DVKVTQSSRYLVKRTGEKVFLECVQDMDHENMFWYRQDPGLGLRLIYFSYDVKMKEKGDIPEGYSVSREKKERFSLILESASTNQTSMYLCASSLSRNEQFFGPGTRLTVL.

The J gene is TRBJ2-5, the V gene TRBV6-5; 9 bases are a match to TRBD2. Trimming at V came to 3 bases and at J to 4 bases, leaving 9 bases not matched to a gene. The CDR3 contains 16 residues. Per germline, CDR1 MNHEY and CDR2 SVGAGI. This chain's CDR3 is CASSYLAGGFGETQYF. The CDR3 coding sequence is TGTGCCAGCAGTTATCTTGCGGGGGGGTTCGGAGAGACCCAGTACTTC.

The rearrangement links TRBV7-2 to TRBJ1-6, with 9 bases lining up with TRBD1. The junction had 5 bases not matched to a gene; V was cut back by 5 bases and J by 6 bases. This CDR3 has 15 residues. Germline loops: CDR1 SGHTA, CDR2 FQGNSA. CDR3 amino acids: CASSLRTGANSPLHF. As DNA, the CDR3 is TGTGCCAGCAGCCTTAGGACAGGGGCTAATTCACCCCTCCACTTT.